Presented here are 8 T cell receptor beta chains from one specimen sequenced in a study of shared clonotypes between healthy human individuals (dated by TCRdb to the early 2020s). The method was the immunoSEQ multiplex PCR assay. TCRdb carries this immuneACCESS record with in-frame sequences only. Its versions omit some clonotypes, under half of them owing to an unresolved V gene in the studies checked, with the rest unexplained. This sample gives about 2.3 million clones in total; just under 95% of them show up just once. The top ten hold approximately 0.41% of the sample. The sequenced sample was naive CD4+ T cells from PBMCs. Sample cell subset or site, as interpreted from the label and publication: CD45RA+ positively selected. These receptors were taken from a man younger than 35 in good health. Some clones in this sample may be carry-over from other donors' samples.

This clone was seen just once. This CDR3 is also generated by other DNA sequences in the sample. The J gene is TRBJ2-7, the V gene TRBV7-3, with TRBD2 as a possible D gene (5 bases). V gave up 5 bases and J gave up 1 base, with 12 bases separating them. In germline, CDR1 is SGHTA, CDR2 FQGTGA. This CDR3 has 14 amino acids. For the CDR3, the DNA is TGTGCCAGCAGCCGCGCGGGCGGGTCCTACGAGCAGTACTTC. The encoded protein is CASSRAGGSYEQYF. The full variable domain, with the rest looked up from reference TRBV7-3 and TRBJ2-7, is GAGVSQTPSNKVTEKGKYVELRCDPISGHTALYWYRQSLGQGPEFLIYFQGTGAADDSGLPNDRFFAVRPEGSVSTLKIQRTERGDSAVYLCASSRAGGSYEQYFGPGTRLTVT.

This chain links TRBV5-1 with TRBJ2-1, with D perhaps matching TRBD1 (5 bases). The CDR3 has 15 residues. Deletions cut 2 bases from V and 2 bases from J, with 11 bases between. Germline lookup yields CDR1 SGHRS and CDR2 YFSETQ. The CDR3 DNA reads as TGCGCCAGCAGCTTCCAGGGTGAAACCTACAATGAGCAGTTCTTC. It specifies CASSFQGETYNEQFF. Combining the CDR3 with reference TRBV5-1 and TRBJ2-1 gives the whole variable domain KAGVTQTPRYLIKTRGQQVTLSCSPISGHRSVSWYQQTPGQGLQFLFEYFSETQRNKGNFPGRFSGRQFSNSRSEMNVSTLELGDSALYLCASSFQGETYNEQFFGPGTRLTVL.

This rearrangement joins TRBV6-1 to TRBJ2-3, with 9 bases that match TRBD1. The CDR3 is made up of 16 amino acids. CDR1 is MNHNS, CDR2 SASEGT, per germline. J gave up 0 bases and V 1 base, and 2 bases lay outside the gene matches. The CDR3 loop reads CASSEGGQGSTDTQYF. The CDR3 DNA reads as TGTGCCAGCAGTGAAGGGGGACAGGGAAGCACAGATACGCAGTATTTT.

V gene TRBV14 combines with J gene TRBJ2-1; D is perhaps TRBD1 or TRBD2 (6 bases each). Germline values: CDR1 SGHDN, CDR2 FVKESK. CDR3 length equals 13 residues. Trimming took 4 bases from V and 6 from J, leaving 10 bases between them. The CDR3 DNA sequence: TGTGCCAGCAGCCTCGGGGGCGGCAATGAGCAGTTCTTC. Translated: CASSLGGGNEQFF.

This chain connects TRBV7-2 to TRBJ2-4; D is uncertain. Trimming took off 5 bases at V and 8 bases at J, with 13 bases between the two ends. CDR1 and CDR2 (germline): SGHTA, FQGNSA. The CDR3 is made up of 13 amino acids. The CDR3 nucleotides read TGTGCCAGCAGCCTTAGCCGGCTGCACATTCAGTACTTC. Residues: CASSLSRLHIQYF. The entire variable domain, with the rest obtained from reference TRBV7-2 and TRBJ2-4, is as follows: GAGVSQSPSNKVTEKGKDVELRCDPISGHTALYWYRQSLGQGLEFLIYFQGNSAPDKSGLPSDRFSAERTGGSVSTLTIQRTQQEDSAVYLCASSLSRLHIQYFGAGTRLSVL.

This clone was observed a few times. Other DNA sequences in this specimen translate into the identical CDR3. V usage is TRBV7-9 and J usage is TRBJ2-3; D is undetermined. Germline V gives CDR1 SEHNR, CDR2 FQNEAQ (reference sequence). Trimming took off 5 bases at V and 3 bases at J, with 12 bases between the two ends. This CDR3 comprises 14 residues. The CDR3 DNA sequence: TGTGCCAGCAGCCCCGGAAGAACGACAGATACGCAGTATTTT. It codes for CASSPGRTTDTQYF.

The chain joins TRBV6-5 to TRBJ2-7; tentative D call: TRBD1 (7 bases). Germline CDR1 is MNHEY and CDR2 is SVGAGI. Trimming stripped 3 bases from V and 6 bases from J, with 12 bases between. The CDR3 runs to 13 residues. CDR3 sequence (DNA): TGTGCCAGCAGTTATAACAGGGGAGGCGAGCAGTACTTC. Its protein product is CASSYNRGGEQYF.

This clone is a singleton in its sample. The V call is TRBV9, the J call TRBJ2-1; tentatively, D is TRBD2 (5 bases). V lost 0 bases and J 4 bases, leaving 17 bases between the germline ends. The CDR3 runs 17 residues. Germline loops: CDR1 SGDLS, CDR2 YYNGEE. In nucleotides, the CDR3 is TGTGCCAGCAGCGTAGCTACGAGCGGAGAAGCGTACAATGAGCAGTTCTTC. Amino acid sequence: CASSVATSGEAYNEQFF.